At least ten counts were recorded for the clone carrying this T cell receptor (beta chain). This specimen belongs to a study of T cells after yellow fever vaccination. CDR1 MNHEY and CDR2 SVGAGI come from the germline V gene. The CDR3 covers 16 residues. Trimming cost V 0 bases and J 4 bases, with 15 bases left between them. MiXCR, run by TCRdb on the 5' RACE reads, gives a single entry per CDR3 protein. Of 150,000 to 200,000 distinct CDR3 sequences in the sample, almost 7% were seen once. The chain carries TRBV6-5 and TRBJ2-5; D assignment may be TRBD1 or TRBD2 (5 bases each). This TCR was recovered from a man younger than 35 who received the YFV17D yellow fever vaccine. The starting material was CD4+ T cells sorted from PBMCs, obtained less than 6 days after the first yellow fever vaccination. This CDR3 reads CASSYSKPLRGETQYF. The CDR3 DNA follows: TGTGCCAGCAGTTACTCGAAACCCTTGAGGGGAGAGACCCAGTACTTC.